These T cell receptor beta chains were read from a single sample in a study of T cell responses to AZD1222 COVID-19 vaccine. Data came from immunoSEQ multiplex PCR; TCRdb stores just in-frame clones and leaves some out. The sample consists of 30,000 to 35,000 clones, 85% to 90% of them appearing once. Here the sequenced sample was peripheral blood, taken 28 days after the second AZD1222 dose. The origin of the receptors is an adult who received the AZD1222 COVID-19 vaccine. CDR3s include the opening cysteine and the closing phenylalanine or tryptophan. A D gene is named only where the DNA matches it firmly. Rows may omit the clone size; those that give it use once, few, many or a size class.

j_call,clone_size,v_call,d_call,cdr3_aa,cdr3_nt
TRBJ1-1,few,TRBV5-6,.,CASSGGARNTEAFF,TGTGCCAGCAGCGGGGGGGCGCGGAACACTGAAGCTTTCTTT
TRBJ2-3,.,TRBV13,TRBD2,CASSPASGSVADTQYF,TGTGCCAGCAGCCCGGCTAGCGGGAGTGTAGCAGATACGCAGTATTTT
TRBJ1-2,.,TRBV20-1,.,CSASPQGRGYTF,TGCAGTGCTAGTCCCCAGGGGCGTGGCTACACCTTC
TRBJ1-2,.,TRBV19,.,CATGRASRGYTF,TGTGCCACGGGCAGGGCCTCCCGTGGCTACACCTTC
TRBJ2-2,.,TRBV2,.,CASSEGRLNTGELFF,TGTGCCAGCAGTGAGGGACGCCTGAACACCGGGGAGCTGTTTTTT
TRBJ2-1,few,TRBV7-2,.,CASSEPGQVRDEQFF,TGTGCCAGCAGCGAGCCGGGTCAGGTCAGAGATGAGCAGTTCTTC
TRBJ2-6,.,TRBV7-3,.,CASSPSSGANVLTF,TGTGCCAGCAGCCCGAGCTCTGGGGCCAACGTCCTGACTTTC
TRBJ2-2,.,TRBV6-5,.,CASSLDRDIPGELFF,TGTGCCAGCAGTTTGGACCGGGACATCCCCGGGGAGCTGTTTTTT
TRBJ1-5,.,TRBV27,.,CASSPRQHQPQHF,TGTGCCAGCAGTCCCAGACAGCATCAGCCCCAGCATTTT
TRBJ1-2,.,TRBV10-3,TRBD1,CAIRPGTDYGYTF,TGTGCCATCAGGCCCGGGACAGACTATGGCTACACCTTC
TRBJ2-1,.,TRBV13,TRBD2,CASSMGLALYEQFF,TGTGCCAGCAGCATGGGACTAGCATTGTATGAGCAGTTCTTC
TRBJ2-1,.,TRBV5-1,.,CASSLTPTPVNNEQFF,TGCGCCAGCAGCTTGACACCGACTCCCGTAAACAATGAGCAGTTCTTC
TRBJ1-1,.,TRBV7-2,.,CASSLLELNTEAFF,TGTGCCAGCAGCTTATTAGAACTGAACACTGAAGCTTTCTTT
TRBJ2-2,.,TRBV9,.,CASSVFGTGTGELFF,TGTGCCAGCAGCGTATTCGGGACGGGCACCGGGGAGCTGTTTTTT
TRBJ2-2,.,TRBV5-4,TRBD2,CASSPGRPAGATGELFF,TGTGCCAGCAGCCCTGGGCGACCAGCGGGAGCCACCGGGGAGCTGTTTTTT
TRBJ1-1,few,TRBV12-3/TRBV12-4,.,CASSLGQNTEAFF,TGTGCCAGCAGTCTTGGGCAGAACACTGAAGCTTTCTTT
TRBJ1-1,.,TRBV7-8,.,CATKLETGNTEAFF,TGTGCCACTAAACTTGAGACGGGGAACACTGAAGCTTTCTTT
TRBJ2-3,.,TRBV3-1/TRBV3-2,TRBD2,CASSLRTSGGARDTQYF,TGTGCCAGCAGCCTAAGGACTAGCGGGGGGGCCCGTGATACGCAGTATTTT
TRBJ2-3,.,TRBV6-4,.,CASSEGLAVDTQYF,TGTGCCAGCAGCGAGGGTCTAGCAGTAGATACGCAGTATTTT
TRBJ1-2,.,TRBV30,.,CAWSSPGNRGTF,TGTGCCTGGAGTTCGCCAGGCAATCGTGGCACCTTC
TRBJ1-1,.,TRBV9,.,CASSPDLRSVGTEAFF,TGTGCCAGCAGCCCGGATCTCAGATCCGTCGGCACTGAAGCTTTCTTT
TRBJ1-1,once,TRBV3-1/TRBV3-2,.,CASSKGLRDSEAFF,TGTGCCAGCAGCAAAGGACTGCGCGATTCTGAAGCTTTCTTT
TRBJ2-3,few,TRBV5-6,.,CASSSTSTGDTQYF,TGTGCCAGCAGCTCCACGTCGACCGGTGATACGCAGTATTTT
TRBJ1-2,.,TRBV3-1/TRBV3-2,TRBD1,CASSLTGTAYGYTF,TGTGCCAGCAGCCTCACCGGGACAGCTTATGGCTACACCTTC
TRBJ2-1,.,TRBV5-1,.,CASSLEGSYNEQFF,TGCGCCAGCAGCTTGGAAGGTAGCTACAATGAGCAGTTCTTC
TRBJ1-4,few,TRBV5-1,.,CASSPQSRNEKLFF,TGCGCCAGCAGCCCCCAGAGCAGGAATGAAAAACTGTTTTTT
TRBJ1-1,.,TRBV30,.,CALWTSPESFF,TGTGCCCTATGGACATCACCTGAATCTTTCTTT
TRBJ2-7,.,TRBV11-3,TRBD2,CASSQSGSRYEQYF,TGTGCCAGCAGCCAGAGCGGGAGTCGGTACGAGCAGTACTTC
TRBJ2-3,once,TRBV7-8,.,CASSLALGDTQYF,TGTGCCAGCAGCTTAGCGCTGGGTGATACGCAGTATTTT
TRBJ2-6,.,TRBV30,.,CAWSVTSGANVLTF,TGTGCCTGGAGTGTTACCTCTGGGGCCAACGTCCTGACTTTC
TRBJ1-5,.,TRBV7-3,.,CASSFGANQPQHF,TGTGCCAGCAGCTTCGGGGCCAATCAGCCCCAGCATTTT
TRBJ2-5,.,TRBV12-5,TRBD1,CASGTGQGQETQYF,TGTGCTAGTGGAACGGGACAGGGACAGGAGACCCAGTACTTC
TRBJ1-4,.,TRBV19,.,CASSSRSNEKLFF,TGTGCCAGTAGTTCCCGATCAAATGAAAAACTGTTTTTT
TRBJ2-7,.,TRBV6-5,.,CASSYQRDYEQYF,TGTGCCAGCAGTTACCAACGGGACTACGAGCAGTACTTC
TRBJ2-7,few,TRBV27,.,CASSLLGQGNEQYF,TGTGCCAGCAGTTTATTGGGTCAGGGGAACGAGCAGTACTTC
TRBJ1-1,.,TRBV5-4,TRBD1,CASSFTADREAFF,TGTGCCAGCAGCTTCACGGCGGACAGGGAAGCTTTCTTT
TRBJ1-2,once,TRBV5-6,.,CASSPVGYGYTF,TGTGCCAGCAGCCCGGTTGGCTATGGCTACACCTTC
TRBJ1-4,.,TRBV30,.,CAWGGRESGEKLFF,TGTGCCTGGGGGGGCAGGGAAAGTGGTGAAAAACTGTTTTTT
TRBJ2-1,.,TRBV5-1,TRBD2,CASSPGTSYNEQFF,TGCGCCAGCAGCCCGGGGACTAGCTACAATGAGCAGTTCTTC
TRBJ2-5,.,TRBV5-4,TRBD1,CASSSGTAQETQYF,TGTGCCAGCAGCTCGGGGACAGCTCAAGAGACCCAGTACTTC
TRBJ2-7,.,TRBV19,TRBD1,CASSIDAIRRTGTYEQYF,TGTGCCAGTAGTATAGACGCAATTCGTAGGACAGGGACCTACGAGCAGTACTTC
TRBJ1-5,.,TRBV19,.,CASSIPLQPQHF,TGTGCCAGTAGTATCCCCCTTCAGCCCCAGCATTTT
TRBJ1-4,.,TRBV5-5,TRBD1,CASSLSQTGTEKLFF,TGTGCCAGCAGCTTGTCCCAGACAGGGACTGAAAAACTGTTTTTT
TRBJ2-7,.,TRBV7-8,TRBD2,CASSLVAGGGYEQYF,TGTGCCAGCAGCTTAGTAGCGGGGGGTGGCTACGAGCAGTACTTC
TRBJ1-6,once,TRBV5-1,.,CASSLEGNYNSPLHF,TGCGCCAGCAGCTTGGAGGGGAATTATAATTCACCCCTCCACTTT